This record covers a single TCR beta chain. Recruited during active infection, patients (from Seattle) were subsequently followed longitudinally. These data come from a study of blood T cell repertoires in COVID-19. Study as a whole: Donors in the United States, Italy and Spain gave samples during acute or convalescent COVID-19. From T cells, B-cell-depleted T cells, or PBMCs came the material, which was cDNA or gDNA.

Sequencing used immunoSEQ multiplex PCR; TCRdb keeps in-frame clones, though not all of them. Of 250,000 to 350,000 clones in the sample, 80% to 85% were seen once. The sequenced sample was peripheral blood. The TCR comes from a person aged 70 to 80 with COVID-19, enrolled during active disease.

The CDR3 nucleotides read TGTGCCAGCCAGCCTCTCGACAGACTCTCCTACGAGCAGTACTTC. Protein: CASQPLDRLSYEQYF. The genes are TRBV7-2 and TRBJ2-7; possible D gene TRBD1, 5 bases. The CDR3 covers 15 residues. Germline CDR1 and CDR2: SGHTA and FQGNSA. Trimming took off 8 bases at V and 0 bases at J, with 17 bases between the two ends.